Presented here are 21 T cell receptor beta chains from one specimen sequenced in a study of shared clonotypes between healthy human individuals. Assay: immunoSEQ multiplex PCR; the TCRdb copy retains only in-frame clones and omits some. The data contain some 530,000 clones, around 73% of them singletons. The sequenced sample consisted of PBMCs. Every receptor here comes from a middle-aged woman in good health. Some clones in this sample may be carry-over from other donors' samples.

The chain is built from TRBV28 and TRBJ1-4; 9 bases agree with TRBD1. From germline, CDR1 is MDHEN and CDR2 SYDVKM. The CDR3 runs 18 residues. The ends lost 3 bases at V and 5 bases at J; junction bases unmatched: 13. CDR3 DNA sequence: TGTGCCAGCAGTTTTTACAGGGGGCCCTCGGGGCCAAATGAAAAACTGTTTTTT. Encoded protein: CASSFYRGPSGPNEKLFF.

V and J are TRBV7-3 and TRBJ2-1; 16 nucleotides match TRBD2. The germline V gene has CDR1 SGHTA and CDR2 FQGTGA. This CDR3 has 15 amino acids. Trimming cost V 4 bases and J 9 bases; bases outside gene matches: 3. CDR3 in amino acids: CASSSGLAGGTEQFF. CDR3 nucleotides: TGTGCCAGCAGCTCGGGACTAGCGGGAGGGACTGAGCAGTTCTTC.

This clone was detected only a few times. The chain couples TRBV5-1 to TRBJ2-7, with TRBD2 matching over 14 bases. V was clipped by 4 bases and J by 7 bases; unmatched bases: 10. The CDR3 runs 16 residues. Per germline, CDR1 SGHRS and CDR2 YFSETQ. CDR3 sequence (DNA): TGCGCCAGCAGCAGGGGACTAGCGGGAGATAAGGGGGAGCAGTACTTC. As protein: CASSRGLAGDKGEQYF.

The genes are TRBV2 and TRBJ2-5; the match to TRBD2 covers 11 bases. V lost 7 bases to trimming and J lost 2 bases; unmatched junction nucleotides: 3. Looked up from germline, CDR1 is SNHLY and CDR2 is FYNNEI. The CDR3 spans 14 residues. Written as DNA, the CDR3 is TGTGCCAGCAACAGACTAGCGGGGCAAGAGACCCAGTACTTC. Translated, it gives CASNRLAGQETQYF.

About this clone: Other DNA sequences in the same sample also yield this CDR3. CDR3 nucleotides: TGTGCCTGGAGCCCCGGACTAGCGGGCGAGCAGTACTTC. This codes for CAWSPGLAGEQYF. This sequence joins TRBV30 and TRBJ2-7; 11 bases match TRBD2. Per germline, CDR1 GTSNPN and CDR2 SVGIG (reference sequence). V shed 3 bases and J 6 bases; nucleotides not matched to a gene: 4. The CDR3 spans 13 residues.

On this clone itself: This CDR3 is also generated by other DNA sequences in the sample. The chain carries TRBV28 and TRBJ1-1, with unresolved D. The CDR3 has 13 residues. V lost 2 bases, J lost 5 bases, and 9 bases lay in between. The germline CDR1 and CDR2 sequences are MDHEN and SYDVKM. The CDR3 DNA reads as TGTGCCAGCAGTTTAGGAGGACGGACTGAAGCTTTCTTT. Protein product: CASSLGGRTEAFF.

V and J are TRBV7-2 and TRBJ2-5; D perhaps matches TRBD2 (5 bases). CDR3 length: 15 amino acids. Germline CDR1 is SGHTA and CDR2 is FQGNSA. V was clipped by 5 bases and J by 7 bases, with 20 bases between them. The CDR3 reads CASSPSPGVTWTQYF. CDR3 sequence (DNA): TGTGCCAGCAGCCCCTCCCCCGGGGTCACTTGGACCCAGTACTTC. The entire variable domain, with the rest obtained from reference TRBV7-2 and TRBJ2-5, is as follows: GAGVSQSPSNKVTEKGKDVELRCDPISGHTALYWYRQSLGQGLEFLIYFQGNSAPDKSGLPSDRFSAERTGGSVSTLTIQRTQQEDSAVYLCASSPSPGVTWTQYFGPGTRLLVL.

The genes are TRBV14 and TRBJ2-3; 15 nucleotides line up with TRBD2. This CDR3 comprises 19 residues. The J segment lost 5 bases and the V segment lost 1 base, leaving 10 bases of the junction unmatched. CDR1 and CDR2 from the germline V gene are SGHDN and FVKESK. CDR3 nucleotide sequence: TGTGCCAGCAGCCAAGCGCCCGGGACTAGCGGGAGGTTTATAGATACGCAGTATTTT. It is translated as CASSQAPGTSGRFIDTQYF.

This sequence joins TRBV18 and TRBJ1-5, with D unresolved. The CDR3 contains 12 residues. The germline gives CDR1 KGHSH, CDR2 LQKENI. The germline V and J ends were trimmed by 3 bases and 5 bases, with 5 bases remaining between them. The CDR3 reads CASSPRDQPQHF. The CDR3 nucleotides read TGTGCCAGCTCACCCAGAGATCAGCCCCAGCATTTT.

V usage is TRBV20-1 and J usage is TRBJ2-7; D remains unclear. Germline loops: CDR1 DFQATT, CDR2 SNEGSKA (reference sequence). The V end was cut by 3 bases, the J end by 6 bases, with 6 bases between. The CDR3 is made up of 10 amino acids. DNA for the CDR3: TGCAGTGCTAGTTCGGGCGAGCAGTACTTC. This codes for CSASSGEQYF.

This chain links TRBV5-1 with TRBJ2-1; a possible D gene is TRBD1 (6 bases). The CDR3 covers 15 residues. The germline V and J ends were trimmed by 0 bases and 5 bases, with 12 bases remaining between them. Germline assignment: CDR1 SGHRS and CDR2 YFSETQ. CDR3 nucleotides: TGCGCCAGCAGCTTGGGGCAGGGGCAGCACAATGAGCAGTTCTTC. Translating it yields CASSLGQGQHNEQFF.

This sequence joins TRBV7-9 and TRBJ2-5; TRBD2 is a possible D gene (6 bases). The CDR3 is 14 amino acids. Trimming left V 1 base short and J 1 base short, with 7 bases between. In germline, CDR1 is SEHNR, CDR2 FQNEAQ (reference sequence). CDR3 sequence: CASSLGGIQETQYF. CDR3 DNA sequence: TGTGCCAGCAGCTTAGGCGGGATCCAAGAGACCCAGTACTTC.

The rearrangement joins TRBV12-2 to TRBJ2-7; the table gives TRBD2 as D, unverified against the DNA. TRBV12-2 is a pseudogene segment. CDR3 length: 18 residues. CDR3 coding DNA: TGTGCAAGTCGCTTAGAAACCCCGGCAATTACTACACCCTACGAGCAGTACTTC. Translated, it gives CASRLETPAITTPYEQYF.

The CDR3, as DNA: TGTGCCAGCAGCGCACAATTCGACAGTAACGGCGAGCAGTACTTC. Translation gives CASSAQFDSNGEQYF. The chain has TRBV9 and TRBJ2-5, with D possibly TRBD1 on 5 matching bases. The J call is doubtful: the DNA matches TRBJ2-7 better. Germline CDR1 reads SGDLS; CDR2 reads YYNGEE. The CDR3 spans 15 residues.

The chain employs TRBV5-6 and TRBJ2-7, with D maybe TRBD2 (7 bases). The CDR3 runs 15 residues. The V gene lost 5 bases and the J gene lost 0 bases, with 15 bases spanning the gap. Germline loops: CDR1 SGHDT, CDR2 YYEEEE. The CDR3 nucleotides read TGTGCCAGCAGGGGAGGGGGACCGTCCTCCTACGAGCAGTACTTC. As protein: CASRGGGPSSYEQYF.

The chain combines TRBV11-2 with TRBJ2-5; 9 nucleotides line up with TRBD1. The J call is doubtful: the DNA matches TRBJ2-7 better. The CDR3 runs 14 residues. CDR1 is SGHAT and CDR2 is FQNNGV in the germline V gene. CDR3 coding DNA: TGTGCCAGCAGCTTGGGGACAGGGTTATACGAGCAGTACTTC. As protein: CASSLGTGLYEQYF.

Here the CDR3 DNA reads TGTGCCACCAGCAGAGTCGAGACAGGGGAATCCGGGGAGCTGTTTTTT. Encoded protein: CATSRVETGESGELFF. The chain joins TRBV15 to TRBJ2-2, with TRBD1 matching 8 bases. Per germline, CDR1 LNHNV and CDR2 YYDKDF (reference sequence). V lost 1 base and J lost 6; bases outside the gene matches: 7. The CDR3 is made up of 16 amino acids.

This clone showed up just a few times. The chain couples TRBV10-1 to TRBJ1-1, with D uncertain. The CDR3 totals 13 residues. V was trimmed by 0 bases and J by 3 bases, leaving 5 bases between them. Germline CDR1 is WNHNN and CDR2 is SYGVQD (reference sequence). In nucleotides, the CDR3 is TGCGCCAGCAGTGAGTCGGCAGACACTGAAGCTTTCTTT. Translation: CASSESADTEAFF.

The rearrangement uses TRBV5-1 and TRBJ1-5; a weak D match, TRBD1 (6 bases). Germline V gene data show CDR1 as SGHRS and CDR2 as YFSETQ. Trimming removed 0 bases from V and 6 bases from J, with 13 bases in between. The CDR3 spans 15 residues. CDR3 region: CASSLDGGRFQPQHF. CDR3 nucleotides: TGCGCCAGCAGCTTGGATGGGGGGCGCTTTCAGCCCCAGCATTTT.

This clone occurred a few times. This chain joins TRBV7-9 and TRBJ2-7, with D perhaps TRBD1 (6 bases). V was cut by 1 base and J by 4 bases, with 14 bases left in between. CDR3 length: 15 residues. Looked up from germline, CDR1 is SEHNR and CDR2 is FQNEAQ (reference sequence). CDR3 sequence reads: CASSLVSGGAYEQYF. The CDR3 DNA sequence: TGTGCCAGCAGCTTAGTGTCTGGGGGCGCGTACGAGCAGTACTTC.

The J gene is TRBJ1-3, the V gene TRBV7-8; D gene ambiguous. Germline lookup yields CDR1 SGHVS and CDR2 FQNEAQ. The CDR3 consists of 15 residues. Trimming left V 2 bases short and J 0 bases short, with 8 bases between. DNA of the CDR3: TGTGCCAGCAGCTTACCAGGTCTCTCTGGAAACACCATATATTTT. Its translation: CASSLPGLSGNTIYF.